This T cell receptor (beta chain) comes out of a study of CD8 T cells in Susac syndrome. Included as multiple sclerosis controls were treatment-naive patients who had stable or active relapsing-remitting disease. With 1 base removed from V and 6 bases from J, the gap between germline ends came to 6 bases. The CDR3 length is 12 residues. Germline lookup yields CDR1 LNHDA and CDR2 SQIVND (reference sequence). A quantity of roughly 0.5 to 1 ug RNA underwent reverse transcription using random hexamers. TCRdb redid the calling of the immunoSEQ multiplex PCR reads with MiXCR, one entry per CDR3 protein. This table holds approximately 150,000 distinct CDR3 sequences, roughly 76% found once.

The rearrangement links TRBV19 to TRBJ1-2; no clear D gene. The receptor was isolated from a human donor with multiple sclerosis. Sequences were obtained from CD8+ T cells from PBMCs. This CDR3 reads CASSIGSNGYTF. Written as DNA, the CDR3 is TGTGCCAGTAGTATAGGATCGAATGGCTACACCTTC.